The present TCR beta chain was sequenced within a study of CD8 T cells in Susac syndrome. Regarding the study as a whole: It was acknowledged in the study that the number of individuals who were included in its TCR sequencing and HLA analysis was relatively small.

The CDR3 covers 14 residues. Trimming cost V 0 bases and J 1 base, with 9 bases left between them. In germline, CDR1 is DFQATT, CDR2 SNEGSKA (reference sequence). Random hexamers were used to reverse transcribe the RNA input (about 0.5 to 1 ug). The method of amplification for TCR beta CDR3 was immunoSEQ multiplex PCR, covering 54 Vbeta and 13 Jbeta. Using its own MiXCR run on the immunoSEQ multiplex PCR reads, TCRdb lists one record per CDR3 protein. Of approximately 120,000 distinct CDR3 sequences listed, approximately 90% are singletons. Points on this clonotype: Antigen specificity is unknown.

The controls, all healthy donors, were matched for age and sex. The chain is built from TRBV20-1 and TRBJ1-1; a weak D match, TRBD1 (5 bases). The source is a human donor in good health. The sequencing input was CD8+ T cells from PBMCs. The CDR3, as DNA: TGCAGTGCTAGAGAAGCGGGGCCGAACACTGAAGCTTTCTTT. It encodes CSAREAGPNTEAFF.